These T cell receptor beta chains were read from a single sample in a study of blood T cell repertoires in COVID-19. Libraries were prepared by immunoSEQ multiplex PCR; TCRdb keeps only in-frame clonotypes and omits some of them. The sample includes around 200,000 clones, about 85% seen only once; the top ten take roughly 4.5%. Sample: peripheral blood. Receptors were obtained from an elderly woman with acute or convalescent COVID-19. CDR3s include the opening cysteine and the closing phenylalanine or tryptophan. The order of the fields is clone size, D gene, V gene, J gene, CDR3 protein, CDR3 DNA. The D gene is left open where the match is weak. The listing skips clone size in some rows; elsewhere it reads once, few, many or a size class.

size: NA
D: TRBD1
V: TRBV11-3
J: TRBJ2-1
CDR3: CASSRGQGSYNEQFF
DNA: TGTGCCAGCAGCCGGGGACAGGGTTCCTACAATGAGCAGTTCTTC

size: once
D: NA
V: TRBV3-1/TRBV3-2
J: TRBJ1-1
CDR3: CASSQQNTEAFF
DNA: TGTGCCAGCAGTCAACAGAACACTGAAGCTTTCTTT

size: NA
D: NA
V: TRBV6-1
J: TRBJ1-5
CDR3: CASSERGSNNQPQHF
DNA: TGTGCCAGCAGTGAACGGGGGTCAAACAATCAGCCCCAGCATTTT

size: NA
D: NA
V: TRBV3-1/TRBV3-2
J: TRBJ1-4
CDR3: CASSQGGAGFGEKLFF
DNA: TGTGCCAGCAGCCAAGGGGGTGCAGGGTTCGGAGAAAAACTGTTTTTT

size: NA
D: NA
V: TRBV28
J: TRBJ1-1
CDR3: CATSVGRGEAFF
DNA: TGTGCCACCTCGGTGGGGAGGGGTGAAGCTTTCTTT

size: NA
D: NA
V: TRBV28
J: TRBJ1-5
CDR3: CASSVRQSNQPQHF
DNA: TGTGCCAGCAGTGTCAGACAATCTAATCAGCCCCAGCATTTT

size: NA
D: TRBD1
V: TRBV18
J: TRBJ2-4
CDR3: CASSPTHGQGGNIQYF
DNA: TGTGCCAGCTCACCAACACACGGACAGGGGGGGAACATTCAGTACTTC

size: NA
D: TRBD1
V: TRBV5-4
J: TRBJ2-1
CDR3: CASSLPSTGGYEQFF
DNA: TGTGCCAGCAGCTTGCCTTCGACAGGGGGCTATGAGCAGTTCTTC

size: NA
D: TRBD2
V: TRBV28
J: TRBJ2-7
CDR3: CASGHRGLAGQQGFYEQYF
DNA: TGTGCCAGCGGCCACAGGGGACTAGCGGGACAACAGGGTTTCTACGAGCAGTACTTC

size: NA
D: TRBD2
V: TRBV12-5
J: TRBJ2-3
CDR3: CASGGGLVSTDTQYF
DNA: TGTGCTAGTGGTGGGGGACTAGTGAGCACAGATACGCAGTATTTT

size: NA
D: TRBD2
V: TRBV27
J: TRBJ2-1
CDR3: CASSPIRAGTYNEQFF
DNA: TGTGCCAGCAGCCCGATTAGAGCGGGGACTTACAATGAGCAGTTCTTC

size: NA
D: NA
V: TRBV11-2
J: TRBJ2-7
CDR3: CASSSAVEGYYEQYF
DNA: TGTGCCAGCAGCTCCGCTGTTGAGGGTTACTACGAGCAGTACTTC

size: NA
D: NA
V: TRBV5-6
J: TRBJ1-2
CDR3: CASSLLGRSGDGYTF
DNA: TGTGCCAGCAGCTTGTTAGGCAGATCCGGGGATGGCTACACCTTC

size: NA
D: NA
V: TRBV18
J: TRBJ2-7
CDR3: CASSPSGVSYEQYF
DNA: TGTGCCAGCTCACCTTCTGGAGTTTCCTACGAGCAGTACTTC

size: NA
D: NA
V: TRBV3-1/TRBV3-2
J: TRBJ1-4
CDR3: CASSPPGIGEKLFF
DNA: TGTGCCAGCAGCCCCCCCGGGATTGGGGAAAAACTGTTTTTT

size: NA
D: TRBD1
V: TRBV18
J: TRBJ1-1
CDR3: CASSPRQGGVTEAFF
DNA: TGTGCCAGCTCACCTAGACAGGGCGGGGTCACTGAAGCTTTCTTT